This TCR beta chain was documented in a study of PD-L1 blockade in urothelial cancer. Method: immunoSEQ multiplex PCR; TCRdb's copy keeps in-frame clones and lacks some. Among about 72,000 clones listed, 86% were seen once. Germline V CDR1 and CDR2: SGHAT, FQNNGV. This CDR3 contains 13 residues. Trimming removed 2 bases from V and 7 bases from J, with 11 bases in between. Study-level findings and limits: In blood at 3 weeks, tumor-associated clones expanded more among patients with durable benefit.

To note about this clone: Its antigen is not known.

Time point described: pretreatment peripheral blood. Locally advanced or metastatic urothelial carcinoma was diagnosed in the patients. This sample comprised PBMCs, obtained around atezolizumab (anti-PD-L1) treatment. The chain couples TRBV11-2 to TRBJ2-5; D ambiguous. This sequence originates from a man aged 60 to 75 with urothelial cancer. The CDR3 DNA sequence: TGTGCCAGCAGCTTACGGGTCGATCGGACCCAGTACTTC. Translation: CASSLRVDRTQYF. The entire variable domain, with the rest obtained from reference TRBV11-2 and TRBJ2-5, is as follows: EAGVAQSPRYKIIEKRQSVAFWCNPISGHATLYWYQQILGQGPKLLIQFQNNGVVDDSQLPKDRFSAERLKGVDSTLKIQPAKLEDSAVYLCASSLRVDRTQYFGPGTRLLVL.